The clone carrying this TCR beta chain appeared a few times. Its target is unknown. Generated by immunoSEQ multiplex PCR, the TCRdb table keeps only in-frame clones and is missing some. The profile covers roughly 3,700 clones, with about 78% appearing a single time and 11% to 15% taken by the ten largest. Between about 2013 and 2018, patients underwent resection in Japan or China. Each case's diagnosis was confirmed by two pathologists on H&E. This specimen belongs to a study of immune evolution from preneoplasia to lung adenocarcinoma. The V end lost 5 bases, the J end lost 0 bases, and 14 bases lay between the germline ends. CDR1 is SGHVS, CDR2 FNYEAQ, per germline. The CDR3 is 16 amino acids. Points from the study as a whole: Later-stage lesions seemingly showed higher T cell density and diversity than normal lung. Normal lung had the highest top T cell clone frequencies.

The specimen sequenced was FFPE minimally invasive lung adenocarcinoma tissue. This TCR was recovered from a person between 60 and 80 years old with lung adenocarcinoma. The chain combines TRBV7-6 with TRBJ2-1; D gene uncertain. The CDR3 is CASSPLSRSSYNEQFF. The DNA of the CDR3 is TGTGCCAGCAGCCCCCTCTCCCGGAGCTCCTACAATGAGCAGTTCTTC.